Sequencing of this T cell receptor (beta chain) was carried out in a study of T cell responses to AZD1222 COVID-19 vaccine. Study-level results: Donor demographics were predominantly white British with a female majority; clonal diversity may be underestimated.

TCRdb's copy holds only in-frame clones and misses some; the assay was immunoSEQ multiplex PCR. The top ten hold 5.2% of the sample, which has 130,000 to 150,000 clones, approximately 90% seen once. Note on this clone: Its target is not known.

CDR3 length equals 13 residues. From germline, CDR1 is SEHNR and CDR2 FQNEAQ (reference sequence). Trimming left V 1 base short and J 6 bases short, with 9 bases between. The sequencing used peripheral blood, collected on day 0 of AZD1222 vaccination. The chain combines TRBV7-9 with TRBJ1-1; no clear D gene. The sequence was obtained from an adult in good health. CDR3 sequence: CASSLGLGSEAFF. CDR3 coding DNA: TGTGCCAGCAGCTTAGGGCTCGGTTCTGAAGCTTTCTTT. Full variable domain (outside the CDR3, taken from reference TRBV7-9 and TRBJ1-1): DTGVSQNPRHKITKRGQNVTFRCDPISEHNRLYWYRQTLGQGPEFLTYFQNEAQLEKSRLLSDRFSAERPKGSFSTLEIQRTEQGDSAMYLCASSLGLGSEAFFGQGTRLTVV.